This TCR beta chain was identified in a study of T-cell memory formation after mild COVID-19. Study-level results: Some SARS-CoV-2-responding clones were already detected in memory before infection.

Details on this clonotype: The target antigen is unknown.

CDR3 length: 11 amino acids. From germline, CDR1 is KGHSH and CDR2 LQKENI. V was shortened by 2 bases and J by 14 bases, with 11 bases between the two germline ends. With constant-segment primers, 5'RACE yielded cDNA libraries of TCR alpha and TCR beta that carried sample barcodes and UMIs. TCRdb re-called the 5' RACE reads through MiXCR, storing one row per CDR3 protein. This table holds about 500,000 distinct CDR3 sequences, roughly 21% found once. The receptor's source is an adult woman who had mild COVID-19 (a few samples of this study predate the infection). Cell type and time point are not known. The sample consisted of PBMCs or a T cell subset sorted from them (not recorded which). The rearrangement uses TRBV18 and TRBJ2-3, with D perhaps TRBD1 or TRBD2 (5 bases each). This CDR3 reads CASSPRDVVYF. The CDR3 DNA is TGTGCCAGCTCACCAAGGGACGTTGTGTATTTT. Filled out from reference TRBV18 and TRBJ2-3, the complete variable domain reads NAGVMQNPRHLVRRRGQEARLRCSPMKGHSHVYWYRQLPEEGLKFMVYLQKENIIDESGMPKERFSAEFPKEGPSILRIQQVVRGDSAAYFCASSPRDVVYFGPGTRLTVL.